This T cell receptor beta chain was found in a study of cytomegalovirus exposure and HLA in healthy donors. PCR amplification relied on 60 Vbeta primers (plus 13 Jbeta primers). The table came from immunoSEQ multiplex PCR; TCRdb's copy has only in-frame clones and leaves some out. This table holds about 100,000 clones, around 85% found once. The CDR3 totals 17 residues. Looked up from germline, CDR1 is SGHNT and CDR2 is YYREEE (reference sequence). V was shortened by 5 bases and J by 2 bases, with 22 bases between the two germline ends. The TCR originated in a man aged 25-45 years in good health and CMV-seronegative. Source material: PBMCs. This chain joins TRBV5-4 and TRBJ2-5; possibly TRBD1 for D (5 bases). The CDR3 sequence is CASSMAFREIQQETQYF. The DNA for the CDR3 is TGTGCCAGCAGTATGGCGTTCAGGGAAATCCAACAAGAGACCCAGTACTTC.